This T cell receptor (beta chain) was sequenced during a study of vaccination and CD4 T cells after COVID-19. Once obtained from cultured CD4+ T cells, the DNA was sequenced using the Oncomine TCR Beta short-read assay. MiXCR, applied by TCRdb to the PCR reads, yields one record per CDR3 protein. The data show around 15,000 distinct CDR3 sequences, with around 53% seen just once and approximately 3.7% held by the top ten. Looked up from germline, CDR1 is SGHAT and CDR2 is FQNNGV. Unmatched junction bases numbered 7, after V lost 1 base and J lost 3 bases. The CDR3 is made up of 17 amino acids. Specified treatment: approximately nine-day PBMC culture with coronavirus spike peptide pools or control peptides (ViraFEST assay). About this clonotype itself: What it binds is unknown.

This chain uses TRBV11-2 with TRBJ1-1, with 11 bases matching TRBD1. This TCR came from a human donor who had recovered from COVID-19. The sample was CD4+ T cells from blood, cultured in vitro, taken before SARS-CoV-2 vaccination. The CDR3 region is CASSLGRTGGKDTEAFF. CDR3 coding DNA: TGTGCCAGCAGCTTAGGACGGACAGGGGGCAAAGACACTGAAGCTTTCTTT.